This T cell receptor beta chain was obtained from a study of T cell repertoires in cytomegalovirus infection. Germline V lookup: CDR1 LNHDA, CDR2 SQIVND (reference sequence). This CDR3 comprises 13 residues. V lost 8 bases and J lost 3, with 11 bases in between. Via MiXCR, TCRdb re-called the reads, giving one row per CDR3 protein. The sample consists of some 150,000 distinct CDR3 sequences, 23% of them appearing once. The clonotype was recovered from a human donor in good health (CMV status not recorded). Some clones in this sample may be carry-over from other donors' samples. The chain has TRBV19 and TRBJ2-4; D is perhaps TRBD2 (6 bases). Sequencing was done on a sample of PBMCs. The CDR3 nucleotides are TGTGCCAGTCGGTCGGGGGTCAAAAACATTCAGTACTTC. This gives the protein CASRSGVKNIQYF.